This passage covers 14 T cell receptor beta chains from one sample sequenced in a study of graft-versus-host responses after intestinal transplantation. TCRdb keeps only in-frame clones here, not all; method: immunoSEQ multiplex PCR. Among about 25,000 clones listed, 40% were seen once. The source material was alloreactive CD4+ T cells from a mixed lymphocyte reaction culture, sampled before intestinal transplant. The subset here: CFSE-low proliferating T cells sorted from roughly six-day pre-transplant mixed lymphocyte reaction (GvH or HvG direction). These receptors were obtained from a human patient who received an intestinal transplant.

The chain joins TRBV5-1 to TRBJ1-1; D possibly corresponds to TRBD1 (5 bases). V shed 0 bases and J shed 10 bases, with 19 bases lying between them. The CDR3 is 15 amino acids. Looked up from germline, CDR1 is SGHRS and CDR2 is YFSETQ. The CDR3 coding sequence is TGCGCCAGCAGCTTGGTTCCGGGGGGATCGGACGGAGCTTTCTTT. Amino acids: CASSLVPGGSDGAFF.

The chain links TRBV28 to TRBJ1-3; no clear D gene. Trimming cost V 6 bases and J 2 bases, with 5 bases left between them. Germline V gene sequence: CDR1 MDHEN, CDR2 SYDVKM. The CDR3 length is 12 residues. DNA for the CDR3: TGTGCCAGCAGCCTTGCTGGAAACACCATATATTTT. It translates to CASSLAGNTIYF. The variable domain in full, with the rest retrieved from reference TRBV28 and TRBJ1-3, is DVKVTQSSRYLVKRTGEKVFLECVQDMDHENMFWYRQDPGLGLRLIYFSYDVKMKEKGDIPEGYSVSREKKERFSLILESASTNQTSMYLCASSLAGNTIYFGEGSWLTVV.

This clone was observed a handful of times. This chain connects TRBV7-2 to TRBJ2-7; possibly TRBD1 for D (6 bases). CDR1 SGHTA and CDR2 FQGNSA come from the germline V gene. V lost 3 bases and J lost 5, with 14 bases in between. This CDR3 contains 14 residues. The CDR3 region has the DNA TGTGCCAGCAGCTTGATGACAGGTTTTCACGAGCAGTACTTC. Its translation is CASSLMTGFHEQYF.

The V and J genes are TRBV13 and TRBJ2-3; TRBD1 matches at 7 bases. After removal of 5 bases from V and 4 bases from J, the junction contained 9 bases not matched to a gene. The CDR3 covers 15 residues. CDR1 is PRHDT and CDR2 is FYEKMQ in the germline V gene (reference sequence). This CDR3 reads CASSRGGLMADTQYF. The CDR3 region has the DNA TGTGCCAGCAGCCGAGGGGGCTTAATGGCAGATACGCAGTATTTT.

The chain combines TRBV5-1 with TRBJ2-1; 10 nucleotides line up with TRBD2. The germline gives CDR1 SGHRS, CDR2 YFSETQ. The trim removed 7 bases at V and 7 bases at J, leaving 5 bases unmatched. The CDR3 runs to 13 residues. CDR3 DNA: TGCGCCAGCGGAGCGGGGGGGCCAAATGAGCAGTTCTTC. Translation gives CASGAGGPNEQFF.

This clone came up a few times. CDR3 amino acids: CAWSATLAKNIQYF. The CDR3 coding sequence is TGTGCCTGGAGTGCGACTTTAGCCAAAAACATTCAGTACTTC. The chain joins TRBV30 to TRBJ2-4; D gene unclear. The CDR3 loop spans 14 amino acids. The V end lost 1 base, the J end lost 0 bases, and 7 bases lay between the germline ends. The germline V gene encodes CDR1 GTSNPN and CDR2 SVGIG (reference sequence).

V gene TRBV18 combines with J gene TRBJ2-7, with 7 positions matching TRBD1. This CDR3 has 16 amino acids. Germline V gives CDR1 KGHSH, CDR2 LQKENI. The V gene end was trimmed by 4 bases and the J gene end by 2 bases; junction bases not matched to a gene: 11. CDR3 loop: CASSLLPTGTTYEQYF. The CDR3 bases are TGTGCCAGCTCACTTCTACCGACAGGGACAACCTACGAGCAGTACTTC. The whole variable domain, filled in from reference TRBV18 and TRBJ2-7, reads NAGVMQNPRHLVRRRGQEARLRCSPMKGHSHVYWYRQLPEEGLKFMVYLQKENIIDESGMPKERFSAEFPKEGPSILRIQQVVRGDSAAYFCASSLLPTGTTYEQYFGPGTRLTVT.

The rearrangement uses TRBV18 and TRBJ2-2; TRBD2 agrees at 11 bases. V lost 2 bases, J lost 3 bases, and 5 bases stayed unmatched. In germline, CDR1 is KGHSH, CDR2 LQKENI. The CDR3 is made up of 17 amino acids. The CDR3 here is CASSPALAGGDTGELFF. The CDR3 DNA sequence: TGTGCCAGCTCACCAGCCCTAGCGGGAGGAGACACCGGGGAGCTGTTTTTT.

This clone was seen more than once but under ten times. The V and J genes are TRBV7-9 and TRBJ2-5, with D maybe TRBD1 (6 bases). The CDR3 contains 13 residues. V was trimmed by 3 bases and J by 12 bases, leaving 17 bases between them. Germline CDR1 reads SEHNR; CDR2 reads FQNEAQ (reference sequence). CDR3 region: CASSFSQGQIEYF. CDR3 DNA: TGTGCCAGCAGCTTCTCACAAGGACAGATAGAGTACTTC.

This rearrangement joins TRBV5-5 to TRBJ2-1; D possibly corresponds to TRBD1 (5 bases). Germline V gives CDR1 SGHKS, CDR2 YYEKEE (reference sequence). V gave up 0 bases and J gave up 8 bases, with 12 bases separating them. The CDR3 has 14 amino acids. The CDR3: CASSLAAGNYEQFF. Here the CDR3 DNA reads TGTGCCAGCAGCTTGGCCGCAGGGAACTATGAGCAGTTCTTC.

The chain joins TRBV11-3 to TRBJ2-1, with D maybe TRBD2 (5 bases). V lost 1 base and J 6 bases, leaving 10 bases between the germline ends. CDR1 and CDR2 (germline): SGHNT, YENEEA. The CDR3 runs to 14 residues. CDR3 nucleotide sequence: TGTGCCAGCAGCTTAGTCGGGATGGCCAATGAGCAGTTCTTC. Translated: CASSLVGMANEQFF.

The chain uses TRBV6-5 and TRBJ2-1; 10 bases map to TRBD2. J was trimmed by 6 bases and V by 2 bases; bases with no gene match: 7. CDR1 MNHEY and CDR2 SVGAGI come from the germline V gene. The CDR3 is 16 residues long. Here the CDR3 reads CASSYQSGGVVNEQFF. The CDR3 DNA sequence: TGTGCCAGCAGTTACCAAAGCGGGGGGGTAGTCAATGAGCAGTTCTTC.

The CDR3 region is CASSLVGMNTEAFF. For the CDR3, the DNA is TGTGCCAGCAGCTTGGTGGGCATGAACACTGAAGCTTTCTTT. The chain joins TRBV11-3 to TRBJ1-1; D is unresolved. Germline V gene sequence: CDR1 SGHNT, CDR2 YENEEA. CDR3 length equals 14 residues. V lost 3 bases to trimming and J lost 0 bases, with 8 bases between them.

This chain connects TRBV7-3 to TRBJ2-1, with 11 bases lining up with TRBD2. The germline V gene has CDR1 SGHTA and CDR2 FQGTGA. The CDR3 is 15 residues long. The ends lost 3 bases at V and 4 bases at J; junction bases unmatched: 2. CDR3 amino acids: CASSFTSGGYNEQFF. The CDR3 DNA reads as TGTGCCAGCAGCTTTACTAGCGGGGGATACAATGAGCAGTTCTTC.